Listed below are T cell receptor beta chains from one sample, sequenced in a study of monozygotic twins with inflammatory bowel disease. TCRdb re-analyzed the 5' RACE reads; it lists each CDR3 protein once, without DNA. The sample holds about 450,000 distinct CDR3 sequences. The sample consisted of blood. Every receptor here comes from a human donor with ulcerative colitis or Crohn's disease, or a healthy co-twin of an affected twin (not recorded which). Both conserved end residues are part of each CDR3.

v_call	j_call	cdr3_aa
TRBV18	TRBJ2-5	CASSPQAGAQETQYF
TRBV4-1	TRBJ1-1	CASSPIGGPAGTEAFF
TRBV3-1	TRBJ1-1	CASSPDGQGGVFF
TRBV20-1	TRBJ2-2	CSASAGQGAPGELFF
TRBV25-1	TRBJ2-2	CASSRTVTGELFF
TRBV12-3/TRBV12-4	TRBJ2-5	CASGDFGATQYF
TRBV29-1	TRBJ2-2	CSVEFGGANTGELFF
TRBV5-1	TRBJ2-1	CASSGGTGSHNEQFF
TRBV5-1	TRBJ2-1	CASSLGTSGGANEQFF
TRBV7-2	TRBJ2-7	CASSSGITGTYEQYF
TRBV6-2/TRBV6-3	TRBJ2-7	CASSYSRPIGEQYF
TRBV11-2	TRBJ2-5	CASSLGSGGSGETQYF
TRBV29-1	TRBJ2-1	CSVVSASYYNEQFF
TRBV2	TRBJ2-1	CASSQDIGNEQFF